This TCR beta chain stems from a study of regulatory T cells in long-lasting Graves disease (dated by TCRdb to 2020 to 2023). For the study in its entirety: To count as having persistent Graves' disease, a patient had to have received antithyroid drug treatment for over 5 years with TSH receptor autoantibodies remaining persistently positive. In the clinical cohort, patients with persistent Graves' disease had used antithyroid drugs for an average of roughly 10 years. A total of approximately 35 samples underwent TCR sequencing: some 13 from persistent and some 20 from newly diagnosed Graves' disease patients. The study took place in China and was registered as a clinical trial. Patients with persistent Graves' disease were compared with patients with newly diagnosed Graves' disease using TCR sequencing and RNA sequencing of peripheral blood. Results the study describes overall, beyond this receptor: Sequencing and analysis were limited to the TCR beta chain. Persistent disease showed preferential use of TRBV28, TRBJ1-2 and TRBJ2-5, whereas newly diagnosed disease favored TRBV20-1 and TRBJ2-1. Persistent patients shared more public clonotypes among themselves (around 2,800) than newly diagnosed patients did (more than 850). Compared with newly diagnosed patients, persistent Graves' disease patients had lower TCR Shannon entropy and fewer highly expanded clones, which suggests clonal expansion. The study examined only peripheral blood because the primary lesion, thyroid tissue, could not be accessed. The small sample size was acknowledged by the authors as a limitation that may reduce accuracy.

Interpreted using the paper, the time point label stands for: persistent/refractory GD, antithyroid drugs over 5 years with positive TRAb. For both TCR sequencing and RNA sequencing, RNA was extracted from PBMCs in TRIzol. The diagnosis of Graves' disease followed American Thyroid Association guidelines. Patients were recruited from an endocrinology department in Xi'an, China. Each patient gave about 8.1 milliliters of peripheral blood, collected in an EDTA anticoagulant tube. Ficoll Paque Plus density gradient separation was used to isolate PBMCs, and no further T cell sorting was performed. An Agilent 2100 Bioanalyzer and agarose gel were used to check RNA quality, and a NanoDrop 2000 was used to measure RNA concentration. The library was built by means of multiplex PCR. Sequencer: Illumina HiSeq 4000. iRepertoire HTBI primers and Arm-PCR amplification of CDR3 regions were used to construct TCR beta libraries. Gel purification was performed on PCR products prior to sequencing. From the authors' description of their analysis: Across samples, roughly 60 TRBV and 12 to 15 TRBJ segments were identified and used for gene usage analysis of CDR3 amino acid clonotypes. Filtered high-quality paired reads were merged into contigs using COPE and FqMerger. BLAST was used to align contigs to IMGT TRBV, TRBD and TRBJ reference genes, and CDR3 was defined according to IMGT. Any clonotype with a frequency above 0.1% was counted as a highly expanded clone. Shannon entropy was used to measure repertoire diversity, and the Gini coefficient was used to measure V-J evenness. Clonotypes shared by more than one individual were considered public. The public reads were run again by TCRdb, first through fastp at Q25 and then through MiXCR, and only productive beta chains were kept. Each entry is one CDR3 protein sequence, shown with its most common DNA and genes. The V and J calls here are based on TCRdb, not the publication. A total of about 400,000 distinct CDR3 sequences appear in this sample, 20% of them only once. The leading ten clones occupy less than 25% of the sample.

V loses 0 bases of germline sequence and J loses 2 bases, and the interval between the two ends is 2 bases. Reading the germline V gene (reference sequence) gives CDR1 GTSNPN and CDR2 SVGIG. From its cysteine to its phenylalanine, the CDR3 spans 13 amino acids. The read is trimmed to its CDR3 DNA, 39 bases read in frame from base 1. This clonotype came up many times. It lacks a known antigen. Base qualities were left out, and no much larger clone turns up one base away. The sequence links TRBV30 to TRBJ2-6; the D gene assignment is ambiguous. The receptor was derived from a female donor with Graves disease. The source material was peripheral blood mononuclear cells (PBMCs), sampled when the disease was refractory, from a patient treated with antithyroid drugs. CDR3 sequence: CAWSVTGANVLTF. The DNA sequence reads TGTGCCTGGAGTGTAACTGGGGCCAACGTCCTGACTTTC.